There are many counts of the clone carrying this TCR beta chain. This entry comes from a study of blood T cell repertoires in COVID-19. In the study's own analysis: The authors estimated nucleated cell counts from reference gene primer amplification. Using immunoSEQ multiplex PCR, the repertoire was profiled, and TCRdb retains in-frame clones only, with some absent. The V and J calls and the clone size are those of that table, but D and trimming were determined from the DNA. The sample has some 220,000 clones; around 83% are singletons. Material: peripheral blood. This clonotype originated in a man aged 45 to 65 with active or convalescent COVID-19.

Here the CDR3 reads CASSSIRGASGANVLTF. In nucleotides, the CDR3 is TGTGCCAGCAGCTCCATCCGGGGGGCCTCTGGGGCCAACGTCCTGACTTTC. V is TRBV7-3 and J is TRBJ2-6; a weak D match, TRBD2 (7 bases). Germline CDR1 and CDR2: SGHTA and FQGTGA. There are 17 residues in the CDR3. Trimming removed 4 bases from V and 0 bases from J, with 13 bases in between.